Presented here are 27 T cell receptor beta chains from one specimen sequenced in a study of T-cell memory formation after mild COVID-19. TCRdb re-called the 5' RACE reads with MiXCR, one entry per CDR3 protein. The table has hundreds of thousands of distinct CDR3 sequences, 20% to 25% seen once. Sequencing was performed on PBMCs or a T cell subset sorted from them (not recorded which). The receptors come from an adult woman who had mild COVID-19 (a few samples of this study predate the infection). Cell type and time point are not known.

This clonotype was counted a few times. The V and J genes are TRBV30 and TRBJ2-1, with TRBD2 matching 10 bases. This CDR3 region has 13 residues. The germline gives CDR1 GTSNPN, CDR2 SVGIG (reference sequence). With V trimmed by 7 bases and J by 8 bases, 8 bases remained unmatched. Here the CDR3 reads CASQREGLYEQFF. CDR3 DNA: TGTGCCTCACAGCGGGAGGGCTTATATGAGCAGTTCTTC.

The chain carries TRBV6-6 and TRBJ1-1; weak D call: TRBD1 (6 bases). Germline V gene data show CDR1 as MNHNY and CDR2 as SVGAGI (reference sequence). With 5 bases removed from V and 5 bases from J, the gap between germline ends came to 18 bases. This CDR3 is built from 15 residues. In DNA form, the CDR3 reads TGTGCCAGCAGTACCAGCGGAGGGGGGAGTACTGAAGCTTTCTTT. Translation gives CASSTSGGGSTEAFF.

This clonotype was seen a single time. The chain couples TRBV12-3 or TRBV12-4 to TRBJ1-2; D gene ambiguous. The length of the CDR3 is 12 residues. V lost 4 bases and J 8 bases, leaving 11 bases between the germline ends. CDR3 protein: CASSSPGAGYTF. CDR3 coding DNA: TGTGCCAGCAGTTCACCGGGCGCGGGCTACACCTTC.

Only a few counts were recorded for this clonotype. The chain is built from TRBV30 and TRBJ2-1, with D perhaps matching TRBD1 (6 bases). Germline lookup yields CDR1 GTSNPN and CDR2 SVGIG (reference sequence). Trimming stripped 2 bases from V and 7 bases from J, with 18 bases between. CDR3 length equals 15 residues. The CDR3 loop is CAWSNWGKGENEQFF. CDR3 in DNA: TGTGCCTGGAGTAATTGGGGAAAGGGGGAGAATGAGCAGTTCTTC. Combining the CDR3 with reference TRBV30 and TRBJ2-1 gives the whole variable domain SQTIHQWPATLVQPVGSPLSLECTVEGTSNPNLYWYRQAAGRGLQLLFYSVGIGQISSEVPQNLSASRPQDRQFILSSKKLLLSDSGFYLCAWSNWGKGENEQFFGPGTRLTVL.

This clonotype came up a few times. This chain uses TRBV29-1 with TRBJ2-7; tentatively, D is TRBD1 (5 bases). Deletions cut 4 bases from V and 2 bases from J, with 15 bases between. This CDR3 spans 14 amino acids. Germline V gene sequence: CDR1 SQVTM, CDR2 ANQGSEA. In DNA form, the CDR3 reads TGCAGCGTTGTGGTGACAGAAGTTACCTACGAGCAGTACTTC. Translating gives CSVVVTEVTYEQYF.

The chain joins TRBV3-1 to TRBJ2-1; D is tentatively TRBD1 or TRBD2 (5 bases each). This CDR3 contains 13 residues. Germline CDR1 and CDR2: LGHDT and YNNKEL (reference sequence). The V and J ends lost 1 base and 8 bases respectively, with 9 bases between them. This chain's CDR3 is CASSQGGRYEQFF. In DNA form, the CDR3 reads TGTGCCAGCAGCCAAGGGGGACGATATGAGCAGTTCTTC.

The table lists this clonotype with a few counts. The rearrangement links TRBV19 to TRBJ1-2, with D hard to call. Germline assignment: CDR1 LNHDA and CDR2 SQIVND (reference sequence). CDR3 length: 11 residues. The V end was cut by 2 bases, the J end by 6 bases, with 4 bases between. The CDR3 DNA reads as TGTGCCAGTAGTATACTTGATGGCTACACCTTC. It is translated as CASSILDGYTF.

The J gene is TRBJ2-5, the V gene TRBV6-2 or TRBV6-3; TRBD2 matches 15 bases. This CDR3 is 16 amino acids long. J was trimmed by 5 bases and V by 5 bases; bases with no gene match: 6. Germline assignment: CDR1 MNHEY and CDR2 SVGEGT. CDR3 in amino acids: CASSGLAGGPSETQYF. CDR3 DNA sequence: TGTGCCAGCAGTGGACTAGCGGGAGGGCCTTCGGAGACCCAGTACTTC.

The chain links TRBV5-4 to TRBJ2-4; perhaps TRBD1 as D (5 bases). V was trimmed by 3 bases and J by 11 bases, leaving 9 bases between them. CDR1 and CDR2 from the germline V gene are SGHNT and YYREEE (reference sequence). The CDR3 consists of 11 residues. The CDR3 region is CASSSGALQYF. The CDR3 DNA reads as TGTGCCAGCAGCTCTGGGGCACTTCAGTACTTC.

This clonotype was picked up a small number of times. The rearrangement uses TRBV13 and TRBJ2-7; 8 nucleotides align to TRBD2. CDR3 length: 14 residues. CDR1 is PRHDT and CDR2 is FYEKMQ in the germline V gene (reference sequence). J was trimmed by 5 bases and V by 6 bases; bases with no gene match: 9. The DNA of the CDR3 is TGTGCCAGCAGAAAGGGCGGGGGGCGGCACGAGCAGTACTTC. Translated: CASRKGGGRHEQYF.

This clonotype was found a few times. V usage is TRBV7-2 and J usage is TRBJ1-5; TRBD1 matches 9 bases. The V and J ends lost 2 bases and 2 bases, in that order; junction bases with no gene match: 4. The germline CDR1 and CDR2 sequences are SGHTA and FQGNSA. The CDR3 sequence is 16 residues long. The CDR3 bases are TGTGCCAGCAGCTTAATGGACAGGGGTGGCAATCAGCCCCAGCATTTT. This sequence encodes CASSLMDRGGNQPQHF.

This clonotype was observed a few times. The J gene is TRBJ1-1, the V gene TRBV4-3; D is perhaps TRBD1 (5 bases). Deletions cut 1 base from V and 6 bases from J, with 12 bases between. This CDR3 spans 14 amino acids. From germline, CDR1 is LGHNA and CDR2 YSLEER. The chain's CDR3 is CASSQGTFLSEAFF. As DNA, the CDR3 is TGCGCCAGCAGCCAAGGGACATTTCTGTCTGAAGCTTTCTTT.

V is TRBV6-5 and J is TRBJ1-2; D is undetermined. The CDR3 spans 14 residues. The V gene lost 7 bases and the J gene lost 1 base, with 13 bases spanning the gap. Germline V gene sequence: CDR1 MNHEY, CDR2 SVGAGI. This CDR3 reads CASTSYGSNYGYTF. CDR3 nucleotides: TGTGCCAGCACTTCGTACGGTAGTAACTATGGCTACACCTTC.

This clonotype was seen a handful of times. The CDR3: CASSFRLGGNTGELFF. Here the CDR3 DNA reads TGTGCCAGCAGCTTCCGGTTAGGTGGAAACACCGGGGAGCTGTTTTTT. V usage is TRBV5-6 and J usage is TRBJ2-2; no definite D call. CDR1 and CDR2 (germline): SGHDT, YYEEEE. The V and J ends lost 2 bases and 2 bases respectively, with 13 bases between them. CDR3 length: 16 residues. Combining the CDR3 with reference TRBV5-6 and TRBJ2-2 gives the whole variable domain DAGVTQSPTHLIKTRGQQVTLRCSPKSGHDTVSWYQQALGQGPQFIFQYYEEEERQRGNFPDRFSGHQFPNYSSELNVNALLLGDSALYLCASSFRLGGNTGELFFGEGSRLTVL.

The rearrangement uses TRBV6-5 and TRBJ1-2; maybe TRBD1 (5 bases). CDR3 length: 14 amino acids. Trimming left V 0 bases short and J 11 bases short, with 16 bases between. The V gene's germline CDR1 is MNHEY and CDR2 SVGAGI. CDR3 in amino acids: CASSYSKASGGYTF. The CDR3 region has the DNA TGTGCCAGCAGTTACTCGAAGGCTTCTGGGGGATACACCTTC.

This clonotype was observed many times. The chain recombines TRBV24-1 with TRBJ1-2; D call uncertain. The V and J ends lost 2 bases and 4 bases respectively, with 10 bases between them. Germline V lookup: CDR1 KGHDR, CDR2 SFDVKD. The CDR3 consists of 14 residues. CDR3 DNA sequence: TGTGCCACCAGTGATTACCAACAAGGCTATGGCTACACCTTC. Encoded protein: CATSDYQQGYGYTF.

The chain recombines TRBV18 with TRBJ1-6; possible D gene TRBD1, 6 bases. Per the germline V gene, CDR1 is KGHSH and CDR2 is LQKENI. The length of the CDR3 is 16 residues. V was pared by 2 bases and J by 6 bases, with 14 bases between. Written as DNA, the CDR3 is TGTGCCAGCTCACCAGCGACAGGCAAGTCTAATTCACCCCTCCACTTT. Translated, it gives CASSPATGKSNSPLHF.

This CDR3 reads CASSQSPWRDTEAFF. CDR3 nucleotide sequence: TGTGCCAGCAGCCAGTCGCCGTGGAGGGACACTGAAGCTTTCTTT. The V call is TRBV6-5, the J call TRBJ1-1; D uncertain. The CDR3 runs to 15 residues. Trimming took 6 bases from V and 3 from J, leaving 17 bases between them. Germline CDR1 MNHEY, CDR2 SVGAGI.

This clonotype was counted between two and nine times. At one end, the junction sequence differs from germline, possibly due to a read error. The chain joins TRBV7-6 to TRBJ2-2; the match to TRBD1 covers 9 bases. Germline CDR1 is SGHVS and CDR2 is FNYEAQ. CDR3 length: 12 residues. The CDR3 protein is CASSPRQGGLFF. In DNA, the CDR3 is TGTGCCAGCAGCCCCAGACAGGGGGGGCTGTTTTTT.

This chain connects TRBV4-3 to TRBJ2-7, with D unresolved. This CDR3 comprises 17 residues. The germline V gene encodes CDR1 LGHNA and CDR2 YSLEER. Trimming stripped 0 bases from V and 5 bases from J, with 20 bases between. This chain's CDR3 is CASSQDLRSRKRNEQYF. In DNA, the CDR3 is TGCGCCAGCAGCCAAGATCTCAGGAGTCGGAAGAGGAACGAGCAGTACTTC.

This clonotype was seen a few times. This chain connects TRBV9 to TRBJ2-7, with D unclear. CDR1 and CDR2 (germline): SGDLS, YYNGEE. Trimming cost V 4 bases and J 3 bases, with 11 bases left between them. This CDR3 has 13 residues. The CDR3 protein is CASSFTQGYEQYF. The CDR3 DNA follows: TGTGCCAGCAGCTTTACGCAAGGCTACGAGCAGTACTTC.

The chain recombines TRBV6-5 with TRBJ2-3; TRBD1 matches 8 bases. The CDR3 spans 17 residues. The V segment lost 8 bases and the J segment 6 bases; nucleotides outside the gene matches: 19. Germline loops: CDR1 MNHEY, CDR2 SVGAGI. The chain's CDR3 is CASFSRAPGQGPDTQYF. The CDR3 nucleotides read TGTGCCAGCTTCTCTCGCGCCCCCGGACAGGGTCCGGATACGCAGTATTTT.

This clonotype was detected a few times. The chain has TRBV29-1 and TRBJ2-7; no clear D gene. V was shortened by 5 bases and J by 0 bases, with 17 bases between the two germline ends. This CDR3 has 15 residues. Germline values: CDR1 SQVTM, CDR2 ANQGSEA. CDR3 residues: CSVLHLGFGSYEQYF. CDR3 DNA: TGCAGCGTTTTACATTTGGGATTCGGCTCCTACGAGCAGTACTTC.

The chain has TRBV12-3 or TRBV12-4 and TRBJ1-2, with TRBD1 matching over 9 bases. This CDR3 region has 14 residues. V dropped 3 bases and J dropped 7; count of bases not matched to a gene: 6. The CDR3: CASSLQQGAIGYTF. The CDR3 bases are TGTGCCAGCAGTTTGCAACAGGGGGCGATTGGCTACACCTTC.

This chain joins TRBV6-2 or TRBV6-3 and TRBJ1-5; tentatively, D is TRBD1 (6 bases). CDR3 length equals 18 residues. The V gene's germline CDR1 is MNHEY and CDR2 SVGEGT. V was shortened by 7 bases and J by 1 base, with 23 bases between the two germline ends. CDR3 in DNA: TGTGCCAGCAATGGCCCTTTGTGGGGGCTGCGCAGCAATCAGCCCCAGCATTTT. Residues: CASNGPLWGLRSNQPQHF.

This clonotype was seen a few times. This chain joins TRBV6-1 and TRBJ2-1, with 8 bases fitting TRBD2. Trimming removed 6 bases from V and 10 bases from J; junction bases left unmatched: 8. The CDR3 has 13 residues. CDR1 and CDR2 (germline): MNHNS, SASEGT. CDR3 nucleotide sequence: TGTGCCAGCAGAGCGGGGGTGTACCTAGAGCAGTTCTTC. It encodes CASRAGVYLEQFF.

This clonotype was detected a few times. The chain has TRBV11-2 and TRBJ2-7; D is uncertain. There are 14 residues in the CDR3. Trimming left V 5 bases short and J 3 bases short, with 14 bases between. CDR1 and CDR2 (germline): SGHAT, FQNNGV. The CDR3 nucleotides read TGTGCCAGCAGCCTGGACCAAGGGCTCTACGAGCAGTACTTC. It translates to CASSLDQGLYEQYF.